Sequencing of this T cell receptor beta chain was carried out in a study of blood T cell repertoires in COVID-19. Original processing notes: Nucleated cell counts were estimated from reference gene primer amplification. Measured with immunoSEQ multiplex PCR; TCRdb has only the in-frame clones, and not every one. The V and J calls and clone size were taken over from that table, and D and trimming were inferred from the DNA. The sample yields 280,000 or so clones, roughly 89% seen once. Participants were aged 18 to 89 years from approximately 25 US areas. The V gene's germline CDR1 is WNHNN and CDR2 SYGVQD (reference sequence). V trimming: 6 bases; J trimming: 1 base; junction bases outside the gene matches: 5. CDR3 length equals 15 residues.

The rearrangement links TRBV10-1 to TRBJ2-2, with 7 bases lining up with TRBD1. This sequence originates from a woman aged 40-49 years who had recovered from COVID-19. The sample taken for sequencing was PBMCs or T cells enriched from blood (not recorded which). CDR3 region: CASRRWTGNTGELFF. The CDR3 bases are TGCGCCAGCAGAAGATGGACAGGGAACACCGGGGAGCTGTTTTTT.